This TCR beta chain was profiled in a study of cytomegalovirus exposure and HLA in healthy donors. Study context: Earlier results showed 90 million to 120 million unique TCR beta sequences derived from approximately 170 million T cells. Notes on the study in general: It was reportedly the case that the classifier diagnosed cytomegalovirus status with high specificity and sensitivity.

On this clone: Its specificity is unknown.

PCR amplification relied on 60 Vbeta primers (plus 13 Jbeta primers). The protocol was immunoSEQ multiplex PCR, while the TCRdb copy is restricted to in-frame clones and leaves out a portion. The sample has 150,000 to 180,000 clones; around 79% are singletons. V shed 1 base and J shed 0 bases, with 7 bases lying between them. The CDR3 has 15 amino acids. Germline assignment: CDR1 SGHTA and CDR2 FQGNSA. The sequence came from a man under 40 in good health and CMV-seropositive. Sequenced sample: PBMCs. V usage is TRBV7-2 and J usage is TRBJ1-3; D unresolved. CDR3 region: CASSLGHSSGNTIYF. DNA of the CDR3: TGTGCCAGCAGCTTAGGTCACAGCTCTGGAAACACCATATATTTT. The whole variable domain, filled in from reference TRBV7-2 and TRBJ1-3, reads GAGVSQSPSNKVTEKGKDVELRCDPISGHTALYWYRQSLGQGLEFLIYFQGNSAPDKSGLPSDRFSAERTGGSVSTLTIQRTQQEDSAVYLCASSLGHSSGNTIYFGEGSWLTVV.